This T cell receptor beta chain is from a study of T cells in Graves' hyperthyroidism and ophthalmopathy. What was amplified from RNA transcripts were TCR beta CDR3 regions. First-round RT-PCR of the TCR CDR3 relied on the HTBI primer set. TCRdb reprocessed the multiplex PCR reads via MiXCR and lists one record per CDR3 protein. The data contain more than 500,000 distinct CDR3 sequences, around 15% of them singletons. Pregnant or lactating patients were excluded, as were those with uncontrolled infection or other autoimmune disease. The CDR3 is 14 amino acids. V was pared by 3 bases and J by 8 bases, with 7 bases of the junction left unmatched. CDR1 and CDR2 (germline): SGHRS, YFSETQ.

Sample: blood. V is TRBV5-1 and J is TRBJ1-4; 7 bases are a match to TRBD1. The origin of this receptor is a middle-aged woman with Graves' hyperthyroidism. The CDR3 spells CASSSTGQGEKLFF. The CDR3 region has the DNA TGCGCCAGCAGCTCGACAGGGCAGGGGGAAAAACTGTTTTTT. Filled out from reference TRBV5-1 and TRBJ1-4, the complete variable domain reads KAGVTQTPRYLIKTRGQQVTLSCSPISGHRSVSWYQQTPGQGLQFLFEYFSETQRNKGNFPGRFSGRQFSNSRSEMNVSTLELGDSALYLCASSSTGQGEKLFFGSGTQLSVL.